There are many counts of the clone carrying this T cell receptor beta chain. Its matching antigen is unknown. This specimen belongs to a study of T cell repertoires in cytomegalovirus infection. As for the study in general: The authors relied on CMV epitopes, both recently identified HLA-C-restricted and well-studied HLA-B-restricted. Matching HLA type, along with CMV infection, was indicated by public TCR beta signatures. Whole-study results and caveats: Carriers of CMV plus the relevant HLA were identified by cumulative public TCR beta family frequency. Within the response measured ex vivo, HLA-C-restricted CMV-specific TCR beta clonotypes were dominant.

TCRdb re-called the reads with MiXCR, one entry per CDR3 protein. The profile shows about 24,000 distinct CDR3 sequences, 20% to 25% of them singletons. V gave up 8 bases and J gave up 3 bases, with 17 bases separating them. Germline-derived CDR1 and CDR2 are SGHTA and FQGNSA. The length of the CDR3 is 15 residues. The chain has TRBV7-2 and TRBJ2-1; D perhaps matches TRBD2 (6 bases). The input for sequencing was CD8+ T cells from cultured PBMCs, taken from culture after CMV antigen stimulation. This clonotype was obtained from a human donor in good health (CMV status not recorded). Some clones in this sample may be carry-over from other donors' samples. The CDR3 bases are TGTGCCAGCGTCCTAAATGGCGGGATCTACAATGAGCAGTTCTTC. Protein: CASVLNGGIYNEQFF.